These T cell receptor beta chains were read from a single sample in a study of OX40 agonist ivuxolimab in advanced cancers. Method: immunoSEQ multiplex PCR; TCRdb's copy keeps in-frame clones and lacks some. The table lists approximately 76,000 clones, 85% of them singletons. The sample consisted of CD4+ or CD8+ T cells sorted from blood, taken in a trial of the OX40 agonist ivuxolimab. The receptors shown here come from an adult with an advanced solid tumor such as melanoma, head and neck, liver or kidney cancer. The CDR3 runs from the conserved cysteine through the conserved F or W. D genes are given only for firm matches. Some rows have no size entry. The others give once, few or many, or a class for an expanded clone.

v_call	clone_size	cdr3_length	d_call	j_call	cdr3_nt	cdr3_aa
TRBV11-1	NA	17	NA	TRBJ1-5	TGTGCCAGCAGCTTACCGGAGGGGAGTCGAAACAGTCAGCCCCAGCATTTT	CASSLPEGSRNSQPQHF
TRBV6-5	NA	15	TRBD1	TRBJ1-2	TGTGCCAGCAGGGGCGACAGGGACCTAACTTATGGCTACACCTTC	CASRGDRDLTYGYTF
TRBV7-2	once	13	NA	TRBJ1-1	TGTGCCAGCAGCATAGACAGAAACACTGAAGCTTTCTTT	CASSIDRNTEAFF
TRBV12-5	NA	14	NA	TRBJ2-1	TGTGCTAGTGGTTTGTTAACTAGCAGGAATGAGCAGTTCTTC	CASGLLTSRNEQFF
TRBV6-1	few	15	NA	TRBJ2-3	TGTGCCAGCAGTGGAAAGAGAGACCGCACAGATACGCAGTATTTT	CASSGKRDRTDTQYF
TRBV5-1	NA	17	TRBD2	TRBJ2-7	TGCGCCAGCAGCTTCGGACTAGCGGGGGGGATAACCTACGAGCAGTACTTC	CASSFGLAGGITYEQYF
TRBV7-2	NA	13	NA	TRBJ2-1	TGTGCCAGCAGCTTTCAAATTCGGGCTGAGCAGTTCTTC	CASSFQIRAEQFF
TRBV6-6	once	14	NA	TRBJ1-2	TGTGCCAGCAGTTACTTACAGGGTCGGAATGGCTACACCTTC	CASSYLQGRNGYTF
TRBV2	NA	14	TRBD1	TRBJ1-5	TGTGCCAGCATCGGGACAGCGATCAATCAGCCCCAGCATTTT	CASIGTAINQPQHF
TRBV7-2	once	16	TRBD1	TRBJ1-2	TGTGCCAGCAGCCCATATAGACAGGGTTGGGACTATGGCTACACCTTC	CASSPYRQGWDYGYTF
TRBV18	NA	14	NA	TRBJ1-2	TGTGCCAGCTCACCCGGGGACGGCTCCTATGGCTACACCTTC	CASSPGDGSYGYTF
TRBV7-2	NA	16	NA	TRBJ2-1	TGTGCCAGCAGCTACACCGGGGGTAGAGGACGCAATGAGCAGTTCTTC	CASSYTGGRGRNEQFF
TRBV6-5	NA	15	NA	TRBJ1-5	TGTGCCAGCAGAATTACGTGGGCAGCTAATCAGCCCCAGCATTTT	CASRITWAANQPQHF
TRBV2	NA	18	NA	TRBJ2-7	TGTGCCAGCAGTGAAGCAGTCTTCGGGACTTTGGGCACCTACGAGCAGTACTTC	CASSEAVFGTLGTYEQYF
TRBV7-9	NA	15	TRBD1	TRBJ2-2	TGTGCCAACCAGGGGGACAGGGGTAACACCGGGGAGCTGTTTTTT	CANQGDRGNTGELFF
TRBV2	NA	15	NA	TRBJ2-6	TGTGCCAGCAGTGATGGGCCCCGTGGGGCCAACGTCCTGACTTTC	CASSDGPRGANVLTF
TRBV5-6	NA	14	NA	TRBJ2-5	TGTGCCAGCAGCCCCGGGACACCTCAAGAGACCCAGTACTTC	CASSPGTPQETQYF
TRBV6-4	once	15	NA	TRBJ1-2	TGTGCCAGCAGTGACTCGGGCAGCCCCGGACGGGGCTACACCTTC	CASSDSGSPGRGYTF
TRBV7-2	NA	12	NA	TRBJ2-3	TGTGCCAGCAGCTCGTTTCCGGGTACGCAGTATTTT	CASSSFPGTQYF
TRBV23-1	few	19	NA	TRBJ2-7	TGCGCCAGCAGTCCCCTGAGGGTCGTTACAGGCGAACCCTCCTACGAGCAGTACTTC	CASSPLRVVTGEPSYEQYF
TRBV5-4	NA	15	NA	TRBJ2-3	TGTGCCAGCAGCTTAGCGGACTCCCTCACAGATACGCAGTATTTT	CASSLADSLTDTQYF
TRBV6-1	NA	18	TRBD2	TRBJ2-3	TGTGCCAGCAGTGAAATAGCGGGGGGGTCCTTGAGCACAGATACGCAGTATTTT	CASSEIAGGSLSTDTQYF
TRBV5-1	once	18	TRBD1	TRBJ1-2	TGCGCCAGCAGCTTGGCGGGGACAGGGTCCTCCACCAACTATGGCTACACCTTC	CASSLAGTGSSTNYGYTF
TRBV19	NA	13	NA	TRBJ1-3	TGTGCCAGTAGTAACTCCGCCACGAACACCATATATTTT	CASSNSATNTIYF
TRBV7-9	NA	15	NA	TRBJ2-7	TGTGCCAGCAGCTTTATGGACGCTGGCTCCTACGAGCAGTACTTC	CASSFMDAGSYEQYF
TRBV6-5	NA	13	NA	TRBJ1-2	TGTGCCAGCAGCCGCGACGGATTCTATGGCTACACCTTC	CASSRDGFYGYTF
TRBV4-2	NA	15	TRBD1	TRBJ2-3	TGTGCCAGCAGCCAAGAATGGGACAGTACAGATACGCAGTATTTT	CASSQEWDSTDTQYF
TRBV4-2	few	14	NA	TRBJ1-1	TGTGCCAGCAGCCAAGTGCGACAGACGTCTGAAGCTTTCTTT	CASSQVRQTSEAFF
TRBV6-5	NA	15	NA	TRBJ1-5	TGTGCCAGCAGTTACACAGGGAGCAGCAATCAGCCCCAGCATTTT	CASSYTGSSNQPQHF
TRBV7-7	NA	13	TRBD1	TRBJ2-1	TGTGCTAGCAGCGCACAACAGGGGAATGAGCAGTTCTTC	CASSAQQGNEQFF
TRBV19	few	17	TRBD1	TRBJ1-3	TGTGCCAGTAGCCGACCGACGGGACAGGAGGCAAGGAACACCATATATTTT	CASSRPTGQEARNTIYF
TRBV5-1	NA	14	NA	TRBJ2-3	TGCGCCAGCAGCTTGCCGGGGGCCACAGATACGCAGTATTTT	CASSLPGATDTQYF
TRBV18	NA	14	TRBD1	TRBJ2-1	TGTGCCAGCTCACCATCACAGGGGTACAATGAGCAGTTCTTC	CASSPSQGYNEQFF
TRBV6-6	NA	14	NA	TRBJ2-2	TGTGCCAGCAGTCTACAGGGAAACACCGGGGAGCTGTTTTTT	CASSLQGNTGELFF
TRBV5-1	NA	18	TRBD1	TRBJ1-6	TGCGCCAGCAGCTTGGGGGACAGGGGTAGGGGATATAATTCACCCCTCCACTTT	CASSLGDRGRGYNSPLHF
TRBV11-2	NA	17	NA	TRBJ2-7	TGTGCCAGCAGCTTGTCTACCTCCGGGGACCCATTTTACGAGCAGTACTTC	CASSLSTSGDPFYEQYF
TRBV27	NA	15	NA	TRBJ1-6	TGTGCCAGCAGTCCTCTCGGAGGGGCTAGGTCACCCCTCCACTTT	CASSPLGGARSPLHF
TRBV19	few	14	NA	TRBJ1-1	TGTGCCAGTAGTGCGCAGACAGTGAACACTGAAGCTTTCTTT	CASSAQTVNTEAFF